This TCR beta chain was sequenced in a study of CD8 T cells in ankylosing spondylitis. This clonotype was seen at least ten times. Germline V gene sequence: CDR1 SGHRS, CDR2 YFSETQ. Trimming stripped 9 bases from V and 5 bases from J, with 15 bases between. The CDR3 spans 13 residues. TCRdb re-analysed the 5' RACE reads in MiXCR, keeping a single row per CDR3 protein. Seen here are some 140,000 distinct CDR3 sequences, around 10% observed once, and the top ten hold about 3.8%. V is TRBV5-1 and J is TRBJ2-1; D is uncertain. The TCR sequence derives from a female donor with ankylosing spondylitis or in good health (not recorded which). Sequenced material: blood, either unsorted or a sorted T cell fraction (not recorded which). The CDR3 loop is CATSFNSDNEQFF. The CDR3 region has the DNA TGCGCCACCTCATTTAACTCTGACAATGAGCAGTTCTTC.